This T cell receptor (beta chain) was captured in a study of shared clonotypes between healthy human individuals. Study summary: For every donor, three CD4 naive, three CD4 memory, two CD8 naive and one CD8 memory plates were used.

CD4+ cell separation produced CD45RA+ naive and CD45RA-negative memory subsets. The study's findings and limits: Clonotype sharing among the donors was expected to vary with sequencing depth.

Trimming removed 0 bases from V and 4 bases from J, with 10 bases in between. The CDR3 totals 13 residues. Germline V gene sequence: CDR1 GTSNPN, CDR2 SVGIG (reference sequence). In the case of this clone: Antigen unknown.

Every subset's genomic DNA went evenly onto several immunoSEQ plates. Using immunoSEQ multiplex PCR, the repertoire was profiled, and TCRdb retains in-frame clones only, with some absent. This sample has 2 million or so clones; 85% to 95% occur once, and the top ten carry 0.13%. The sequenced sample was naive CD4+ T cells sorted from blood. Subset: CD45RA+ positively selected. The J gene is TRBJ2-7, the V gene TRBV30, with D perhaps TRBD1 (5 bases). The sequence derives from a man between 18 and 35 years old in good health. CDR3 region: CAWSVGLRYEQYF. The CDR3 coding sequence is TGTGCCTGGAGTGTGGGGCTGAGGTACGAGCAGTACTTC. Full variable domain (missing parts from reference TRBV30 and TRBJ2-7): SQTIHQWPATLVQPVGSPLSLECTVEGTSNPNLYWYRQAAGRGLQLLFYSVGIGQISSEVPQNLSASRPQDRQFILSSKKLLLSDSGFYLCAWSVGLRYEQYFGPGTRLTVT.